The source of this T cell receptor beta chain is a study of T-cell reconstitution after alpha-beta-depleted transplantation in children. Study observations and caveats: Approximately two months post-transplant, alpha-beta T cells reportedly originated from several hundred expanded graft clones.

Germline loops: CDR1 MNHEY, CDR2 SVGAGI. The CDR3 has 13 residues. Trimming cost V 8 bases and J 0 bases, with 8 bases left between them. This clonotype appeared many times. As yet, its antigen is unknown. It was with unique molecular identifiers that the TCRbeta library was prepared. MiXCR, applied by TCRdb to the PCR reads, yields one record per CDR3 protein. The sample contains some 600,000 distinct CDR3 sequences, 10% to 15% of which appear only once. The TCR was taken from a male patient aged 10 to 17 who had a stem cell transplant for acute myeloid leukemia, so the T cells may come from the graft donor. V and J are TRBV6-5 and TRBJ1-3; D remains unclear. The input for sequencing was PBMCs, mostly from graft donor cells, taken 360 days after TCRalphabeta/CD19-depleted stem cell transplant. The DNA for the CDR3 is TGTGCCAGCTCTCCACCCTCTGGAAACACCATATATTTT. Its translation: CASSPPSGNTIYF.